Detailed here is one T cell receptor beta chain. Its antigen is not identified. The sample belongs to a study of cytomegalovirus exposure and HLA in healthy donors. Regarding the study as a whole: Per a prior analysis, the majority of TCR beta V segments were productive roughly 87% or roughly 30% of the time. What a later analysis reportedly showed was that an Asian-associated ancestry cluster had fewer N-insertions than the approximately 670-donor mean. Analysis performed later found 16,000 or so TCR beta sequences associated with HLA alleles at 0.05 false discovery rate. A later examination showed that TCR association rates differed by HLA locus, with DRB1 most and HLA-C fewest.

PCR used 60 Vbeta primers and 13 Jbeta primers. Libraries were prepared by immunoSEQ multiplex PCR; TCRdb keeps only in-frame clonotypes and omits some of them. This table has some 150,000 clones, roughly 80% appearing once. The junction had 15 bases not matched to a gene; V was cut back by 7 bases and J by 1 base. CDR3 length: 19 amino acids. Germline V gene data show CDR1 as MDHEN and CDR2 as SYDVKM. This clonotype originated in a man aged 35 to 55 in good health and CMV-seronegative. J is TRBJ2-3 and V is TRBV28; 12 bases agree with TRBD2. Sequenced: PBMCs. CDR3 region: CASTFLTSGGYPGTDTQYF. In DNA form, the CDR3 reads TGTGCCAGCACCTTTTTAACTAGCGGGGGGTACCCAGGCACAGATACGCAGTATTTT.